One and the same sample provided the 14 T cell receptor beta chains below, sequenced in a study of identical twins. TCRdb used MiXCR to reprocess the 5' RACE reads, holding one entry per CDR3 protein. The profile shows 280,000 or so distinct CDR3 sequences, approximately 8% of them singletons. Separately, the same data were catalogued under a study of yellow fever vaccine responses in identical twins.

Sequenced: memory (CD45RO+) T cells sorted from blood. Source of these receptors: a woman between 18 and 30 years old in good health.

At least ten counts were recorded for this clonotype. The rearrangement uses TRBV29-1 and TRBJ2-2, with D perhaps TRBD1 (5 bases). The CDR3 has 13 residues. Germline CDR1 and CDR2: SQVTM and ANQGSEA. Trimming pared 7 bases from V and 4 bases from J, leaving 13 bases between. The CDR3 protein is CSAGQEPTGELFF. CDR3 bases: TGCAGCGCCGGACAAGAACCCACCGGGGAGCTGTTTTTT.

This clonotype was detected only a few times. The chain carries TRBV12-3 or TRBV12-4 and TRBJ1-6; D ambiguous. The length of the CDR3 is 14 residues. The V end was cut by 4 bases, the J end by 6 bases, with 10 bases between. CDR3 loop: CASSSGLGNSPLHF. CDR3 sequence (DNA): TGTGCCAGCAGTTCAGGTTTGGGTAATTCACCCCTCCACTTT.

The CDR3 here is CASSHTSGRAEGGEQYF. CDR3 coding DNA: TGTGCCAGCAGCCATACTAGCGGGAGGGCCGAAGGGGGAGAGCAGTACTTC. The chain has TRBV4-2 and TRBJ2-7; TRBD2 matches 13 bases. V lost 3 bases to trimming and J lost 7 bases; unmatched junction nucleotides: 12. The germline CDR1 and CDR2 sequences are LGHNA and YNFKEQ. The CDR3 is made up of 17 amino acids.

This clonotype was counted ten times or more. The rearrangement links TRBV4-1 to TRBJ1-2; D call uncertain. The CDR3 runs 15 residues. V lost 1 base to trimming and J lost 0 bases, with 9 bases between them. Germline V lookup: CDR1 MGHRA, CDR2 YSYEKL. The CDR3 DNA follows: TGCGCCAGCAGCCAAGGGGCGGACGCTAACTATGGCTACACCTTC. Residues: CASSQGADANYGYTF.

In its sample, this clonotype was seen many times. The CDR3 DNA is TGTGCTAGTGGACTAGGACAGGCCCTTAGTGAAAAACTGTTTTTT. Translation gives CASGLGQALSEKLFF. The chain carries TRBV12-5 and TRBJ1-4; 7 bases align to TRBD1. Germline values: CDR1 LGHNT, CDR2 FRNRAP. V trimming: 6 bases; J trimming: 7 bases; junction bases outside the gene matches: 11. The length of the CDR3 is 15 residues. The variable domain in full, completed from reference TRBV12-5 and TRBJ1-4, reads DARVTQTPRHKVTEMGQEVTMRCQPILGHNTVFWYRQTMMQGLELLAYFRNRAPLDDSGMPKDRFSAEMPDATLATLKIQPSEPRDSAVYFCASGLGQALSEKLFFGSGTQLSVL.

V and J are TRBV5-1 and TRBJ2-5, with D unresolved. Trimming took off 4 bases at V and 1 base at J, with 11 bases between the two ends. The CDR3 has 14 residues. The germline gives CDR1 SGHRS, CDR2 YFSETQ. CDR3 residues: CASSPVRAQETQYF. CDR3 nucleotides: TGCGCCAGCAGCCCTGTACGGGCCCAAGAGACCCAGTACTTC.

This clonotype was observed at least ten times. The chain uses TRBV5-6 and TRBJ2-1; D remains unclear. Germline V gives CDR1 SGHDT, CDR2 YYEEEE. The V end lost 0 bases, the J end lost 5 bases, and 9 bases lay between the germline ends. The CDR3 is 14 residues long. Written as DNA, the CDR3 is TGTGCCAGCAGCTTGGATAAGGTCAACAATGAGCAGTTCTTC. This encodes CASSLDKVNNEQFF.

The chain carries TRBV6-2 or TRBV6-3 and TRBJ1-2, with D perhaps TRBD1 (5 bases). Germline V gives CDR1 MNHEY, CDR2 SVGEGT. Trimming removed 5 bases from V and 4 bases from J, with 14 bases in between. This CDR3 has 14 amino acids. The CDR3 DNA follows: TGTGCCAGCAGTAACGCCCGACAGCTCTATGGCTACACCTTC. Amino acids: CASSNARQLYGYTF.

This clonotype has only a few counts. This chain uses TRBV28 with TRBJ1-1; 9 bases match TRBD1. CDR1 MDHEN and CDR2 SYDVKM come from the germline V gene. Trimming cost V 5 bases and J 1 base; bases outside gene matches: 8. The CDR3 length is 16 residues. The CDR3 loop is CASSRVTGGGNTEAFF. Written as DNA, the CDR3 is TGTGCCAGCAGTAGGGTTACAGGGGGCGGGAACACTGAAGCTTTCTTT. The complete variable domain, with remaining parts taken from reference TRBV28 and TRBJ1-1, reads DVKVTQSSRYLVKRTGEKVFLECVQDMDHENMFWYRQDPGLGLRLIYFSYDVKMKEKGDIPEGYSVSREKKERFSLILESASTNQTSMYLCASSRVTGGGNTEAFFGQGTRLTVV.

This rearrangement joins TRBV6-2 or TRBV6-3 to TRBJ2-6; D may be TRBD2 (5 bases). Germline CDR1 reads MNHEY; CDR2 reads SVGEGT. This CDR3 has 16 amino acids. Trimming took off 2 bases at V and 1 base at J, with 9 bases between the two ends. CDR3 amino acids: CASSYVSGSGANVLTF. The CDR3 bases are TGTGCCAGCAGTTACGTATCGGGATCTGGGGCCAACGTCCTGACTTTC.

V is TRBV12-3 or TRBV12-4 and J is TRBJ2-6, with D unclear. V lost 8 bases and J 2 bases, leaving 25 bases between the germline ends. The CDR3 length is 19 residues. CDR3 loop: CASCQRYRDRWAGANVLTF. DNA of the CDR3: TGTGCCAGCTGCCAACGTTATCGAGATCGCTGGGCTGGGGCCAACGTCCTGACTTTC.

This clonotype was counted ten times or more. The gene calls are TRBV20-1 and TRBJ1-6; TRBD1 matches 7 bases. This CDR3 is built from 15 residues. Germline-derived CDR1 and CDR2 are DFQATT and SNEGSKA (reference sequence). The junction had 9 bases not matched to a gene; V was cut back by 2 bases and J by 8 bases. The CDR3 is CSARFSATGDSPLHF. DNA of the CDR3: TGCAGTGCTAGATTTAGTGCAACAGGGGATTCACCCCTCCACTTT.

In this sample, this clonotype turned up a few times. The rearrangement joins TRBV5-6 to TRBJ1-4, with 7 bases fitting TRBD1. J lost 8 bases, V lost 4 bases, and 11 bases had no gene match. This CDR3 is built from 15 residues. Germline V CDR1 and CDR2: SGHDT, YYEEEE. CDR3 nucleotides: TGTGCCAGCAGCAAGTTATTGACAGGGTCCGAAAAACTGTTTTTT. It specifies CASSKLLTGSEKLFF. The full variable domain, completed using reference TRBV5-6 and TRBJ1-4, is DAGVTQSPTHLIKTRGQQVTLRCSPKSGHDTVSWYQQALGQGPQFIFQYYEEEERQRGNFPDRFSGHQFPNYSSELNVNALLLGDSALYLCASSKLLTGSEKLFFGSGTQLSVL.

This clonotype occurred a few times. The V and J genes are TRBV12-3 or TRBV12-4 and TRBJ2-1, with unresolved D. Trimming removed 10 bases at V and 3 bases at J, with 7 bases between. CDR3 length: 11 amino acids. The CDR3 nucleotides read TGTGCCATCCAACTCTACAATGAGCAGTTCTTC. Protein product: CAIQLYNEQFF.